This T cell receptor beta chain came from a study of Ad26.COV2.S vaccination and SARS-CoV-2 variants (dated by TCRdb to 2020 to 2022). Study-level background: TCRbeta repertoire sequencing was used to assess the specificity and breadth of SARS-CoV-2-reactive T cell receptors after Ad26.COV2.S vaccination. A total of some 30 samples were included in the TCR-sequenced set, comprising around 19 Ad26.COV2.S vaccine recipients, 5 placebo recipients and 8 SARS-CoV-2 convalescent individuals.

With respect to this clone: Its specific antigen is unknown. No quality values exist for individual bases; no much larger clone is one base distant.

The immunoSEQ Assay was the method used to sequence TCRbeta CDR3 regions. After extraction, genomic DNA underwent amplification by bias-controlled multiplex PCR, followed by high-throughput sequencing. The authors' analysis ran thus. Collapsing and filtering of sequences were performed to quantify the absolute abundance of each unique TCRbeta CDR3 region. Usable DNA was measured by amplifying reference genes present in all nucleated cells, and TCRbeta template counts were normalized to that usable DNA to estimate T cell fraction. Repertoire TCRs were annotated as SARS-CoV-2-specific by exact matching of V gene, CDR3 amino acid sequence and J gene to a known reactive TCR set. The reference SARS-CoV-2 TCR set was obtained from MIRA and was filtered for enrichment in COVID-19-positive ImmuneCODE repertoires, whereby public or cross-reactive TCRs were removed. Using the MIRA antigens, annotated TCRs were further analysed by specific ORF or by position within an ORF. Depth was the summed frequency of annotated unique rearrangements, while breadth was defined as annotated unique rearrangements over total unique productive rearrangements. Two-sided Wilcoxon rank-sum tests were applied when comparing TCR breadth between groups. TCRdb took this table from immuneACCESS and kept in-frame rearrangements with V and J called. Such tables lack part of the clones; where checked against another copy, unresolved V genes explain under half of the gap, and the rest is unexplained. That table supplies the V and J calls and clone size; D and trimming were determined from the DNA. This sample gives approximately 400,000 clones in total; about 90% of them show up just once. The top ten constitute 3.9% of the sample.

Findings and caveats that apply to the study as a whole: Ad26.COV2.S recipients had higher spike-specific TCR breadth than placebo recipients (P = 0.0014). After vaccination, spike-specific CD8+ and CD4+ T cell responses were reported to show substantial breadth. Vaccine and placebo recipients had comparable non-spike TCR breadth, which fits with the vaccine containing only spike. The authors noted that the TCR breadth and depth analyses may have underestimated total T cell responses.

The time point label here, explained by the study, means: individuals recovered from natural SARS-CoV-2 infection. Inclusive of the bounding cysteine and phenylalanine, the CDR3 is 16 residues long. CDR3 DNA only is kept here, 48 bases in frame from base 1. The germline V gene encodes CDR1 LGHNA and CDR2 YNFKEQ. V is cut back by 0 bases and J by 7 bases, with 7 bases in the junction unmatched. This clonotype originated in a human donor who had recovered from COVID-19. The chain uses TRBV4-2 and TRBJ2-2; 8 bases in between match TRBD2. The sequenced sample was peripheral blood, obtained after recovery from COVID-19. The sequenced DNA: TGTGCCAGCAGCCAAGACACGCGGGGGGCAGGCGGGGAGCTGTTTTTT. It codes for CASSQDTRGAGGELFF.